This is a list of T cell receptor beta chains from one sample in a study of molecular identifiers for immune sequencing clone quantification. TCRdb re-derived calls from the PCR reads in MiXCR, one entry per CDR3 protein. The sample holds around 460,000 distinct CDR3 sequences, roughly 23% seen once. The sequenced material came from naive CD8+ T cells from blood, with Jurkat cell RNA spiked in. The receptors were gathered from a human donor in good health. Some libraries in this study had Jurkat cell RNA spiked in. Each CDR3 is given with its conserved first and last residue. A D gene is named only where the DNA matches it firmly. Clone size appears in some rows only: once, few, many, or a class for an expanded clone.

CASSPALESYEQYF | TGTGCCAGCAGTCCGGCTCTGGAGTCCTACGAGCAGTACTTC | TRBV6-5 | few | . | TRBJ2-7
CASGLIGPQPNYGYTF | TGTGCTAGTGGTCTGATAGGCCCCCAACCTAACTATGGCTACACCTTC | TRBV12-5 | . | . | TRBJ1-2
CASRADSVTAGNTIYF | TGTGCCAGCAGGGCTGACAGTGTCACGGCTGGAAACACCATATATTTT | TRBV12-3/TRBV12-4 | . | . | TRBJ1-3
CASDDGTEETQYF | TGTGCTAGTGACGATGGGACAGAAGAGACCCAGTACTTC | TRBV12-5 | many | TRBD1 | TRBJ2-5
CAISNPGQGPYEQYF | TGTGCCATCAGTAACCCGGGACAGGGGCCCTACGAGCAGTACTTC | TRBV10-3 | many | TRBD1 | TRBJ2-7
CASSQESTGNSYNSPLHF | TGCGCCAGCAGCCAAGAGAGTACAGGGAACTCCTATAATTCACCCCTCCACTTT | TRBV4-1 | few | . | TRBJ1-6
CASSPQFGRGTDTQYF | TGTGCCAGCAGCCCTCAGTTTGGCAGGGGCACAGATACGCAGTATTTT | TRBV9 | many | . | TRBJ2-3
CASSPGPPPTDTQYF | TGTGCCAGCAGCCCCGGTCCTCCTCCCACAGATACGCAGTATTTT | TRBV7-9 | . | . | TRBJ2-3
CASSRDMLPGNTIYF | TGTGCCAGCAGCAGGGACATGTTACCTGGAAACACCATATATTTT | TRBV28 | many | . | TRBJ1-3
CASSSLRYEQFF | TGTGCCAGCAGCTCTCTTCGTTACGAGCAGTTCTTC | TRBV11-2 | few | . | TRBJ2-1
CASKAGGLAENTGELFF | TGTGCCAGCAAAGCCGGAGGGCTAGCGGAGAACACCGGGGAGCTGTTTTTT | TRBV2 | . | TRBD2 | TRBJ2-2
CASSTEPGLAGEQYF | TGTGCCAGCTCAACCGAACCGGGACTAGCGGGTGAGCAGTACTTC | TRBV18 | . | TRBD2 | TRBJ2-7
CASSSGPAGGDEQYF | TGTGCCAGCAGCTCGGGACCAGCGGGAGGTGACGAGCAGTACTTC | TRBV7-9 | . | TRBD2 | TRBJ2-7
CASRRINPYEQYF | TGTGCCAGCAGGCGTATAAACCCCTACGAGCAGTACTTC | TRBV5-6 | few | . | TRBJ2-7
CASSSAPGLDVNTEAFF | TGTGCCAGCAGTTCAGCTCCAGGACTGGACGTGAACACTGAAGCTTTCTTT | TRBV6-2/TRBV6-3 | . | . | TRBJ1-1
CASSDWGGQPQHF | TGCGCCAGCAGTGATTGGGGGGGTCAGCCCCAGCATTTT | TRBV10-2 | few | . | TRBJ1-5
CSATQVVDATNQPQHF | TGCAGTGCTACCCAAGTCGTGGACGCGACGAATCAGCCCCAGCATTTT | TRBV20-1 | many | . | TRBJ1-5
CSARDGTLDHYSNQPQHF | TGCAGTGCTAGAGACGGGACACTAGACCATTATAGCAATCAGCCCCAGCATTTT | TRBV20-1 | . | . | TRBJ1-5
CASRSPGMETQYF | TGTGCCAGCAGATCGCCAGGGATGGAGACCCAGTACTTC | TRBV7-9 | few | . | TRBJ2-5
CASSSGAGIQPQHF | TGTGCCAGCAGCTCTGGGGCAGGGATTCAGCCCCAGCATTTT | TRBV7-9 | . | . | TRBJ1-5
CASSILARGGGYTF | TGTGCCAGTAGTATTCTCGCCAGGGGCGGCGGCTACACCTTC | TRBV19 | many | . | TRBJ1-2
CASSPDGPGNTIYF | TGTGCCAGCAGCCCCGATGGCCCTGGAAACACCATATATTTT | TRBV7-2 | many | . | TRBJ1-3
CASALDFWTGGPETQYF | TGTGCCAGCGCCCTGGATTTTTGGACGGGGGGCCCAGAGACCCAGTACTTC | TRBV6-1 | . | . | TRBJ2-5
CALDGADLTDTQYF | TGTGCCTTGGACGGAGCGGACCTCACAGATACGCAGTATTTT | TRBV7-9 | many | . | TRBJ2-3
CAIHSGSWPDTQYF | TGTGCCATACATAGCGGGAGTTGGCCAGATACGCAGTATTTT | TRBV10-3 | many | TRBD2 | TRBJ2-3
CSVGPGTGGAYGYAF | . | TRBV29-1 | . | . | TRBJ1-2
CASSQNGALTKYF | TGTGCCAGCAGCCAGAACGGGGCCCTGACGAAGTATTTT | TRBV14 | . | . | TRBJ2-3
CATSAPFTGELFF | TGTGCCACCAGTGCCCCCTTCACCGGGGAGCTGTTTTTT | TRBV24-1 | many | . | TRBJ2-2
CASSLQGVSDRVQETQYF | TGTGCCAGCAGCTTACAGGGAGTTTCAGACCGGGTGCAAGAGACCCAGTACTTC | TRBV13 | . | . | TRBJ2-5
CASTPSPTEAFF | TGTGCCAGCACCCCCTCCCCCACTGAAGCTTTCTTT | TRBV12-3/TRBV12-4 | . | . | TRBJ1-1
CASSQDWSEVGSTEAFF | TGCGCCAGCAGCCAAGATTGGTCGGAAGTGGGCAGCACTGAAGCTTTCTTT | TRBV4-1 | many | . | TRBJ1-1
CASSTEGLPYNEQFF | TGCGCCAGCAGCACGGAGGGTTTGCCCTACAATGAGCAGTTCTTC | TRBV5-1 | . | . | TRBJ2-1
CASSDRQRGTDTQYF | TGTGCCAGCAGCGACAGACAGAGGGGCACAGATACGCAGTATTTT | TRBV7-6 | few | . | TRBJ2-3
CASSPDSAGELFF | TGTGCCAGCAGCCCGGACAGTGCCGGGGAGCTGTTTTTT | TRBV7-3 | many | . | TRBJ2-2
CASSGEVSYNEQFF | TGTGCCAGCAGCGGAGAGGTCTCCTACAATGAGCAGTTCTTC | TRBV9 | many | . | TRBJ2-1
CASRMGELSGELFF | TGTGCCAGTAGGATGGGGGAGCTGTCCGGGGAGCTGTTTTTT | TRBV19 | . | . | TRBJ2-2
CASSPGQHSNQPQHF | TGTGCCAGCAGTCCCGGACAACACAGCAATCAGCCCCAGCATTTT | TRBV2 | many | . | TRBJ1-5
CAWSVLGSTIYF | TGTGCCTGGAGTGTACTTGGAAGCACCATATATTTT | TRBV30 | . | . | TRBJ1-3
CSARDEGGVTNTQYF | TGCAGTGCTAGAGATGAGGGCGGTGTTACCAATACGCAGTATTTT | TRBV20-1 | many | . | TRBJ2-3
CASRRQNAGSNQPQHF | TGTGCCAGCAGACGACAAAATGCAGGGAGCAATCAGCCCCAGCATTTT | TRBV7-2 | many | . | TRBJ1-5
CASSDSGLAGDTQYF | TGTGCCAGCAGTGACTCCGGACTAGCAGGAGATACGCAGTATTTT | TRBV6-4 | few | TRBD2 | TRBJ2-3
CASMKGIQETQYF | TGTGCCAGCATGAAGGGCATCCAAGAGACCCAGTACTTC | TRBV2 | . | . | TRBJ2-5
CASRIAGFSTDTQYF | TGTGCCAGCAGGATAGCGGGGTTTAGCACAGATACGCAGTATTTT | TRBV6-5 | . | TRBD2 | TRBJ2-3
CASSFSGTSFQETQYF | TGTGCCAGCAGCTTCTCCGGGACTAGCTTCCAAGAGACCCAGTACTTC | TRBV5-6 | . | TRBD2 | TRBJ2-5
CASSKTGWNEQYF | TGTGCCAGCAGCAAGACAGGGTGGAACGAGCAGTACTTC | TRBV7-9 | . | TRBD1 | TRBJ2-7
CASISTGGAWPQHF | TGTGCCAGTATTTCAACAGGGGGCGCGTGGCCCCAGCATTTT | TRBV19 | few | TRBD1 | TRBJ1-5
CASSLDPGQGNNEQFF | TGTGCCAGCAGCTTAGATCCGGGACAGGGTAACAATGAGCAGTTCTTC | TRBV11-2 | few | TRBD1 | TRBJ2-1
CAVTGVLGITEAFF | TGTGCCGTGACAGGGGTCCTCGGGATCACTGAAGCTTTCTTT | TRBV11-1 | many | TRBD1 | TRBJ1-1
CASRRDRGPTEAFF | TGTGCCAGCAGGAGGGACAGGGGGCCCACTGAAGCTTTCTTT | TRBV13 | . | TRBD1 | TRBJ1-1
CASRLTGAGGQYF | TGTGCCAGCAGATTAACAGGGGCGGGTGGGCAGTACTTC | TRBV6-2/TRBV6-3 | . | TRBD1 | TRBJ2-7
CASSLNMGSQGYNEQFF | TGTGCCAGCAGTCTCAATATGGGATCACAAGGTTACAATGAGCAGTTCTTC | TRBV12-3/TRBV12-4 | few | . | TRBJ2-1
CASRPPPQETQYF | TGTGCCAGCAGACCTCCGCCTCAAGAGACCCAGTACTTC | TRBV6-5 | many | . | TRBJ2-5
CASSLPGPGYERYF | TGTGCCAGCAGCCTTCCGGGTCCGGGGTACGAGCGGTACTTC | TRBV7-9 | . | . | TRBJ2-7
CATRGAPDTQYF | TGTGCCACCAGGGGGGCCCCAGATACGCAGTATTTT | TRBV28 | few | . | TRBJ2-3
CASSLTGAPYEQYF | TGTGCCAGCAGTTTAACAGGGGCCCCCTACGAGCAGTACTTC | TRBV27 | . | TRBD1 | TRBJ2-7
CSASSGEYEQYF | TGCAGTGCCAGCAGTGGGGAGTACGAGCAGTACTTC | TRBV20-1 | few | . | TRBJ2-7
CASSRRQPGTTFLNTDTQYF | TGTGCCAGCAGCCGCCGGCAGCCCGGGACAACTTTCCTAAACACAGATACGCAGTATTTT | TRBV7-9 | many | . | TRBJ2-3
CASSVSGSRAYEQYF | TGTGCCAGTAGTGTGTCTGGGTCAAGGGCCTACGAGCAGTACTTC | TRBV19 | few | . | TRBJ2-7
CASSQDSYTEAFF | TGCGCCAGCAGCCAAGACAGTTACACTGAAGCTTTCTTT | TRBV4-1 | many | . | TRBJ1-1
CASSLWAGTDTQYF | TGTGCCAGCAGCTTGTGGGCAGGAACAGATACGCAGTATTTT | TRBV5-4 | many | . | TRBJ2-3